A single sample is the source of the 28 T cell receptor beta chains below, sequenced in a study of identical twins. Using its own MiXCR run on the 5' RACE reads, TCRdb lists one record per CDR3 protein. Here the sample spans just over 500,000 distinct CDR3 sequences, roughly a fifth being singletons. These records were also assigned to another study, of T cells expressing NK-cell markers.

Material: CD4+ T cells sorted from blood. Receptors originate from a woman aged 18-29 years in good health.

The V and J genes are TRBV12-3 or TRBV12-4 and TRBJ1-2; 8 nucleotides agree with TRBD1. V was clipped by 7 bases and J by 8 bases; unmatched bases: 12. This CDR3 region has 14 residues. CDR3 in DNA: TGTGCCAGCACGAACAGATCAGGGGGCCAGGGCTACACCTTC. Amino acids: CASTNRSGGQGYTF.

This clonotype came up once. A read error may produce the germline difference seen at one junction end. The chain recombines TRBV7-6 with TRBJ2-1; TRBD1 matches 8 bases. This CDR3 has 15 residues. Germline V lookup: CDR1 SGHVS, CDR2 FNYEAQ. The CDR3 nucleotides read TGTGCCAGCAGCAGAATTCAGGACAGGGCTAATGGGCAGTTCTTC. Its protein product is CASSRIQDRANGQFF.

This chain joins TRBV5-1 and TRBJ2-1; the match to TRBD1 covers 8 bases. The CDR3 runs 16 residues. V shed 2 bases, J shed 7 bases, and the junction held 11 bases outside the gene matches. Germline CDR1 SGHRS, CDR2 YFSETQ. CDR3 protein: CASSFGQGALGNEQFF. In nucleotides, the CDR3 is TGCGCCAGCAGCTTCGGACAGGGTGCCCTAGGGAATGAGCAGTTCTTC.

The V and J genes are TRBV9 and TRBJ2-3; 8 nucleotides match TRBD2. With V trimmed by 4 bases and J by 10 bases, 5 bases remained unmatched. Germline lookup yields CDR1 SGDLS and CDR2 YYNGEE. The CDR3 runs 12 residues. This chain's CDR3 is CASSNTGGPQYF. The CDR3 DNA sequence: TGTGCCAGCAGCAACACGGGGGGGCCGCAGTATTTT.

A note on this clonotype: One end of the junction does not line up with germline, which may come from a read error. The V gene is TRBV6-6, the J gene TRBJ1-1, with D hard to call. CDR1 and CDR2 from the germline V gene are MNHNY and SVGAGI (reference sequence). The CDR3 runs to 11 residues. CDR3 nucleotides: TGTGCCAGCAGTTTCCGGCCTGACGCTTTCTTT. It yields the protein CASSFRPDAFF.

This clonotype showed up just a few times. J is TRBJ1-3 and V is TRBV5-5, with 8 bases matching TRBD1. This CDR3 region has 18 residues. V shed 2 bases and J 4 bases; nucleotides not matched to a gene: 14. Germline V lookup: CDR1 SGHKS, CDR2 YYEKEE (reference sequence). CDR3 coding DNA: TGTGCCAGCAGCTTACAGGGGGTTTGGTCCGGAATGGGAAACACCATATATTTT. As protein: CASSLQGVWSGMGNTIYF.

The J gene is TRBJ1-2, the V gene TRBV19, with TRBD1 matching 12 bases. This CDR3 spans 15 amino acids. V dropped 6 bases and J dropped 8; count of bases not matched to a gene: 10. Germline CDR1 is LNHDA and CDR2 is SQIVND (reference sequence). DNA of the CDR3: TGTGCCAGTAGGGAACCGGGACAGGGGGCAAGGGGCTACACCTTC. This encodes CASREPGQGARGYTF. Full variable domain (outside the CDR3, taken from reference TRBV19 and TRBJ1-2): DGGITQSPKYLFRKEGQNVTLSCEQNLNHDAMYWYRQDPGQGLRLIYYSQIVNDFQKGDIAEGYSVSREKKESFPLTVTSAQKNPTAFYLCASREPGQGARGYTFGSGTRLTVV.

The chain has TRBV5-1 and TRBJ2-3, with D maybe TRBD1 (5 bases). This CDR3 comprises 15 residues. Germline lookup yields CDR1 SGHRS and CDR2 YFSETQ. Trimming cost V 0 bases and J 6 bases, with 14 bases left between them. In DNA form, the CDR3 reads TGCGCCAGCAGCTTGGGTCTCGACAGAGCCGATACGCAGTATTTT. It translates to CASSLGLDRADTQYF.

This clonotype was seen only once. The gene calls are TRBV28 and TRBJ2-1, with D possibly being TRBD1 (5 bases). This CDR3 is 17 amino acids long. CDR1 MDHEN and CDR2 SYDVKM come from the germline V gene. Trimming stripped 7 bases from V and 0 bases from J, with 19 bases between. The CDR3 protein is CASTKGSTLSSYNEQFF. Here the CDR3 DNA reads TGTGCCAGCACCAAGGGGTCTACATTGAGCTCCTACAATGAGCAGTTCTTC.

The chain employs TRBV27 and TRBJ2-7, with 9 bases identical to TRBD1. The CDR3 sequence is 15 residues long. With V trimmed by 2 bases and J by 4 bases, 6 bases remained unmatched. In germline, CDR1 is MNHEY, CDR2 SMNVEV (reference sequence). The CDR3 region has the DNA TGTGCCAGCAGTTTAGGGACAGGGAGTAAGTACGAGCAGTACTTC. Its protein product is CASSLGTGSKYEQYF.

The chain employs TRBV12-3 or TRBV12-4 and TRBJ1-3, with D possibly being TRBD1 (6 bases). This CDR3 has 15 residues. V was trimmed by 6 bases and J by 0 bases, leaving 12 bases between them. The CDR3 is CASRDYRVSGNTIYF. CDR3 DNA sequence: TGTGCCAGCAGGGATTACAGGGTCTCTGGAAACACCATATATTTT.

The chain employs TRBV2 and TRBJ2-5; no clear D gene. CDR1 and CDR2 (germline): SNHLY, FYNNEI. Trimming pared 4 bases from V and 3 bases from J, leaving 9 bases between. The CDR3 sequence is 13 residues long. CDR3 amino acids: CASSAEAEETQYF. Here the CDR3 DNA reads TGTGCCAGCAGTGCCGAAGCTGAAGAGACCCAGTACTTC.

This clonotype was found a few times. The rearrangement links TRBV6-5 to TRBJ2-7, with D unresolved. Germline-derived CDR1 and CDR2 are MNHEY and SVGAGI. V lost 5 bases and J lost 6, with 14 bases in between. The CDR3 has 13 residues. Written as DNA, the CDR3 is TGTGCCAGCAGTACTCCTCCTACCTTCGAGCAGTACTTC. Translation: CASSTPPTFEQYF.

The gene calls are TRBV3-1 and TRBJ2-2; either TRBD1 or TRBD2 may fit D (5 bases each). V lost 0 bases, J lost 5 bases, and 16 bases lay in between. Per germline, CDR1 LGHDT and CDR2 YNNKEL (reference sequence). This CDR3 is built from 17 residues. CDR3 nucleotides: TGTGCCAGCAGCCAAGACGGGGCAGGGAGTCGGACCGGGGAGCTGTTTTTT. Translated, it gives CASSQDGAGSRTGELFF. The complete variable domain, with remaining parts taken from reference TRBV3-1 and TRBJ2-2, reads DTAVSQTPKYLVTQMGNDKSIKCEQNLGHDTMYWYKQDSKKFLKIMFSYNNKELIINETVPNRFSPKSPDKAHLNLHINSLELGDSAVYFCASSQDGAGSRTGELFFGEGSRLTVL.

This clonotype has just a few counts. This sequence joins TRBV3-1 and TRBJ1-1; D is uncertain. Trimming stripped 2 bases from V and 10 bases from J, with 8 bases between. The CDR3 covers 11 residues. Germline V gives CDR1 LGHDT, CDR2 YNNKEL (reference sequence). CDR3 DNA sequence: TGTGCCAGCAGCCAACTACAAAGAGCTTTCTTT. Residues: CASSQLQRAFF.

This clonotype was found many times. The V gene is TRBV5-6, the J gene TRBJ1-4, with 10 bases lining up with TRBD1. V trimming: 5 bases; J trimming: 7 bases; junction bases outside the gene matches: 5. Germline CDR1 SGHDT, CDR2 YYEEEE. The CDR3 length is 14 residues. The CDR3 loop reads CASSRDRGREKLFF. In nucleotides, the CDR3 is TGTGCCAGCAGTCGGGACAGGGGTCGTGAAAAACTGTTTTTT.

The rearrangement joins TRBV5-1 to TRBJ2-1; weak D call: TRBD1 (7 bases). Germline-derived CDR1 and CDR2 are SGHRS and YFSETQ. The V end was cut by 3 bases, the J end by 10 bases, with 20 bases between. The CDR3 totals 15 residues. Here the CDR3 DNA reads TGCGCCAGCAGCTATGGAGGGGGCGCGGTGCGGGAGCAGTTCTTC. Translated: CASSYGGGAVREQFF.

This clonotype showed up just a few times. CDR3 amino acids: CSAPPNSFGTQYF. CDR3 DNA sequence: TGCAGTGCGCCCCCCAACTCTTTTGGGACCCAGTACTTC. V gene TRBV20-1 combines with J gene TRBJ2-5; no clear D gene. V lost 6 bases to trimming and J lost 7 bases, with 18 bases between them. Looked up from germline, CDR1 is DFQATT and CDR2 is SNEGSKA (reference sequence). The CDR3 contains 13 residues.

The chain links TRBV11-2 to TRBJ2-7; TRBD1 aligns across 7 bases. The CDR3 is made up of 14 amino acids. Trimming took 5 bases from V and 7 from J; bases not matched to a gene: 11. From germline, CDR1 is SGHAT and CDR2 FQNNGV. CDR3 sequence: CASSPGTATGEQYF. The CDR3 DNA reads TGTGCCAGCAGCCCCGGGACAGCGACTGGGGAGCAGTACTTC.

Worth noting for this clonotype: The CDR3 does not end in the conserved phenylalanine or tryptophan, so this is likely a read error. This chain joins TRBV6-5 and TRBJ2-1; no clear D gene. CDR3 length: 12 amino acids. Looked up from germline, CDR1 is MNHEY and CDR2 is SVGAGI. The V end was cut by 0 bases, the J end by 10 bases, with 7 bases between. The CDR3 DNA reads as TGTGCCAGCAGTTACTCCGGACGGGAGCAGTTCCTC. It translates to CASSYSGREQFL.

The chain is built from TRBV10-1 and TRBJ2-3; 10 bases are shared with TRBD2. V lost 7 bases and J lost 4; bases outside the gene matches: 5. This CDR3 has 14 residues. CDR1 and CDR2 (germline): WNHNN, SYGVQD (reference sequence). Here the CDR3 reads CASTAGGPADTQYF. The CDR3 DNA sequence: TGCGCCAGCACAGCGGGGGGGCCGGCAGATACGCAGTATTTT.

This clonotype has only a few counts. This chain joins TRBV7-2 and TRBJ2-1; D call uncertain. Germline V gives CDR1 SGHTA, CDR2 FQGNSA. The ends were cut back, 5 bases at V and 0 bases at J, with 11 bases in the middle. The CDR3 sequence is 15 residues long. Written as DNA, the CDR3 is TGTGCCAGCAGCCCTTACTCCCACTCCTACAATGAGCAGTTCTTC. Its protein product is CASSPYSHSYNEQFF. The variable domain in full, completed from reference TRBV7-2 and TRBJ2-1, reads GAGVSQSPSNKVTEKGKDVELRCDPISGHTALYWYRQSLGQGLEFLIYFQGNSAPDKSGLPSDRFSAERTGGSVSTLTIQRTQQEDSAVYLCASSPYSHSYNEQFFGPGTRLTVL.

The chain is built from TRBV6-5 and TRBJ2-3, with 10 nucleotides matching TRBD2. Germline assignment: CDR1 MNHEY and CDR2 SVGAGI. The ends lost 4 bases at V and 3 bases at J; junction bases unmatched: 7. The CDR3 length is 16 residues. The CDR3 nucleotides are TGTGCCAGCAGTTCCAGCGGGAGGGGGGATACAGATACGCAGTATTTT. As protein: CASSSSGRGDTDTQYF.

The sample holds a few counts of this clonotype. The rearrangement joins TRBV7-3 to TRBJ2-1; no clear D. Trimming stripped 1 base from V and 9 bases from J, with 10 bases between. CDR1 and CDR2 from the germline V gene are SGHTA and FQGTGA. The CDR3 runs to 13 residues. CDR3 bases: TGTGCCAGCAGCTTAAATGTCAACACTGAGCAGTTCTTC. Translation: CASSLNVNTEQFF.

The chain employs TRBV12-3 or TRBV12-4 and TRBJ1-5; D is undetermined. Trimming pared 3 bases from V and 0 bases from J, leaving 9 bases between. CDR3 length: 15 residues. In DNA, the CDR3 is TGTGCCAGCAGTTTCAGGCTGAATAGCAATCAGCCCCAGCATTTT. This translates into CASSFRLNSNQPQHF.

The V gene is TRBV5-6, the J gene TRBJ2-3, with a possible D match to TRBD2 (5 bases). The length of the CDR3 is 16 residues. CDR1 SGHDT and CDR2 YYEEEE come from the germline V gene. V was shortened by 3 bases and J by 3 bases, with 17 bases between the two germline ends. CDR3 protein: CASSSAAFTVTDTQYF. The CDR3 coding sequence is TGTGCCAGCAGCTCAGCGGCATTTACAGTTACAGATACGCAGTATTTT.

This clonotype was recorded once. The genes are TRBV11-2 and TRBJ2-6, with no clear D. Germline CDR1 and CDR2: SGHAT and FQNNGV. This CDR3 has 18 amino acids. V was clipped by 1 base and J by 0 bases, with 13 bases between them. The CDR3 DNA reads TGTGCCAGCAGCTTAGTCCCGGGTTCCTTCTCTGGGGCCAACGTCCTGACTTTC. Residues: CASSLVPGSFSGANVLTF.

J is TRBJ2-3 and V is TRBV20-1; D call uncertain. CDR1 is DFQATT, CDR2 SNEGSKA, per germline (reference sequence). Trimming left V 3 bases short and J 0 bases short, with 13 bases between. The CDR3 has 15 amino acids. Written as DNA, the CDR3 is TGCAGTGCTAGGCACAGCCACAGTAGCACAGATACGCAGTATTTT. This codes for CSARHSHSSTDTQYF.